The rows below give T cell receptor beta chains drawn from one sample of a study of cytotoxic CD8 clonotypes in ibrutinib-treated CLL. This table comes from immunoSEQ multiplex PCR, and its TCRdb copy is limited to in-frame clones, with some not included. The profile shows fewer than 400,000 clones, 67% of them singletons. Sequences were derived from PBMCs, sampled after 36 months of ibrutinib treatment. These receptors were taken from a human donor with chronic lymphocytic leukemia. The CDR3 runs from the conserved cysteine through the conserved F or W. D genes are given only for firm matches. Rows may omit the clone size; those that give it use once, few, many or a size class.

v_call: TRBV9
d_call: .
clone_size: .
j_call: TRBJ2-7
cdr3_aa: CASSVGTGWGSYEQYF
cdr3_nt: TGTGCCAGCAGCGTAGGAACGGGGTGGGGTTCCTACGAGCAGTACTTC

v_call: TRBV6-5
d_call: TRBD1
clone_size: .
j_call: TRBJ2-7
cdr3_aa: CASSYRQGVNYEQYF
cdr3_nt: TGTGCCAGCAGTTACCGACAGGGGGTAAACTACGAGCAGTACTTC

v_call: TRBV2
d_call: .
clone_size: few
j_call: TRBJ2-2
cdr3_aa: CASTRLRGRSPNTGELFF
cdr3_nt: TGTGCCAGCACCCGGCTTAGGGGTAGATCCCCGAACACCGGGGAGCTGTTTTTT

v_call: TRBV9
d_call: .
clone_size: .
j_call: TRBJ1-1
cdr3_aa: CASNHNWDQNLNTEAFF
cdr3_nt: TGTGCCAGCAACCATAACTGGGACCAAAACCTGAACACTGAAGCTTTCTTT

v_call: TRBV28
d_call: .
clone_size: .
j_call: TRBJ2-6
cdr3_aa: CASCPGSTGANVLTF
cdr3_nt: TGTGCCAGCTGCCCAGGGTCCACTGGGGCCAACGTCCTGACTTTC

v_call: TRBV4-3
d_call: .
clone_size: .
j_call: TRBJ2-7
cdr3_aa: CASSQDLRLSYEQYF
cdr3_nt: TGCGCCAGCAGCCAAGACCTTAGACTGTCCTACGAGCAGTACTTC

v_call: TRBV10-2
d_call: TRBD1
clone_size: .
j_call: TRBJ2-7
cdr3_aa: CASTQTGAEQYF
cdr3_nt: TGCGCCAGCACCCAAACAGGGGCCGAGCAGTACTTC

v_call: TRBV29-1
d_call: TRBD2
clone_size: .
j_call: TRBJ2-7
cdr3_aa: CSVVGGRSNEQYF
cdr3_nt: TGCAGCGTTGTTGGCGGGAGAAGCAACGAGCAGTACTTC

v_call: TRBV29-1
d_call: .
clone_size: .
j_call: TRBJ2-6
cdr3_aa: CSVEDRGSGANVLTF
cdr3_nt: TGCAGCGTTGAAGATCGTGGGAGTGGGGCCAACGTCCTGACTTTC

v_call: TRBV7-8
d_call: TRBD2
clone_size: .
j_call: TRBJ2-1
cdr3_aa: CASSLRPGLANYNEQFF
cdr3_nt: TGTGCCAGCAGCTTACGACCGGGACTAGCGAACTACAATGAGCAGTTCTTC

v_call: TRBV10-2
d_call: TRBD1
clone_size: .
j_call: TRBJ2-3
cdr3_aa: CASSESPQGAPLGTQYF
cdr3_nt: TGCGCCAGCAGTGAGTCGCCACAGGGGGCCCCCCTGGGTACGCAGTATTTT

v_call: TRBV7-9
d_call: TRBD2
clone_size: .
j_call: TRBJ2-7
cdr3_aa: CASSLGPSGSWYEQYF
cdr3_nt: TGTGCCAGCAGCTTAGGGCCTAGCGGGAGTTGGTACGAGCAGTACTTC

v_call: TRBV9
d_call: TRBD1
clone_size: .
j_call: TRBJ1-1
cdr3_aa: CASSPGGSGNTEAFF
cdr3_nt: TGTGCCAGCAGCCCAGGGGGGTCCGGGAACACTGAAGCTTTCTTT

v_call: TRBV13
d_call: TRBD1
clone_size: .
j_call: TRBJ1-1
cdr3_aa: CASSSGQGRVTTEAFF
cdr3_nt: TGTGCCAGCAGCTCTGGACAGGGGAGGGTTACGACTGAAGCTTTCTTT